This T cell receptor beta chain is from a study of CD8+CD57+ T cells in acquired aplastic anemia. Overall study context: In CD4+ cells, healthy donors produced an average of approximately 10 million reads.

CDR3 and TCR beta VDJ profiling relied on genomic DNA as the template. TCRdb ran MiXCR on the reads and lists one entry per CDR3 protein. The profile covers a few hundred thousand distinct CDR3 sequences, with about 37% appearing a single time and around 1.1% taken by the ten largest. This CDR3 comprises 15 residues. Germline V gene data show CDR1 as SGHTA and CDR2 as FQGTGA. The junction had 6 bases not matched to a gene; V was cut back by 5 bases and J by 8 bases. This clonotype was counted many times. The source of this sequence is a human donor in good health, serving as a control. Material for sequencing was sorted CD4+, CD8+, or CD8+CD57+ T cells (not recorded which) from PBMCs. This chain connects TRBV7-3 to TRBJ2-1; TRBD2 agrees at 13 bases. As DNA, the CDR3 is TGTGCCAGCAGCCCGACTAGCGGGAGGCCCTATGAGCAGTTCTTC. Its translation: CASSPTSGRPYEQFF.